The next 3 T cell receptor beta chains were all read from a single sample in a study of human T cells and chemical hapten exposure (dated by TCRdb to the early 2020s). The library was built by means of RACE. Sequencing relied on a NextSeq 500. Starting from the raw public reads, TCRdb applied fastp trimming at Q25, assembled clones with MiXCR and retained in-frame beta chains. Rows are unified per CDR3 protein, each entry keeping the most common DNA and genes. The sample table contains about 95,000 distinct CDR3 sequences; only one count was recorded for roughly an eighth of them. 2.5% to 4% of the sample lies in the top ten. What the time point label conveys for this sample: patch test 2, 6 weeks after DPC sensitization. The treatment or condition label corresponds to: therapeutic diphenylcyclopropenone sensitization with weekly scalp DPC. Material: whole blood, obtained in connection with sensitization to the hapten diphenylcyclopropenone (DPC). Receptors originate from a woman in her thirties or forties with alopecia areata. Some clones in this sample may be carry-over from other donors' samples.

This clonotype was counted only a few times. The chain employs TRBV12-3 or TRBV12-4 and TRBJ1-2, with 10 bases identical to TRBD1. V gave up 7 bases and J gave up 0 bases; unmatched junction bases: 11. This CDR3 contains 17 residues. In nucleotides, the CDR3 is TGTGCCAGCACCCTAGGGGGACAGGGGCCCGCTAACTATGGCTACACCTTC. Translation gives CASTLGGQGPANYGYTF.

This clonotype was seen repeatedly, ten times or more. V is TRBV3-1 and J is TRBJ2-2, with 7 bases matching TRBD2. The CDR3 has 17 residues. The V gene's germline CDR1 is LGHDT and CDR2 YNNKEL (reference sequence). Losses at the gene ends were 1 base for V and 1 base for J; bases not matched to a gene: 6. This CDR3 reads CASSQGFTSENTGELFF. CDR3 sequence (DNA): TGTGCCAGCAGCCAAGGGTTTACTAGCGAGAACACCGGGGAGCTGTTTTTT.

This clonotype was observed a handful of times. The rearrangement uses TRBV27 and TRBJ2-1; D may match TRBD1 or TRBD2 (5 bases each). V shed 8 bases and J shed 6 bases, with 8 bases lying between them. The CDR3 sequence is 11 residues long. The germline CDR1 and CDR2 sequences are MNHEY and SMNVEV (reference sequence). The CDR3 region has the DNA TGTGCCAGCGGGGGATTCAATGAGCAGTTCTTC. It specifies CASGGFNEQFF.